A single sample gave rise to the 24 T cell receptor beta chains below, sequenced in a study of shared clonotypes between healthy human individuals. TCRdb's table, derived via immunoSEQ multiplex PCR, lists solely in-frame clones and lacks some. The sample carries 950,000 to 1,100,000 clones, 75% to 85% recorded once. The source material was memory CD4+ T cells from PBMCs. Sample subset: CD45RA-negative fraction. Every receptor here comes from a man between 18 and 29 years old in good health. Some clones in this sample may be carry-over from other donors' samples.

This clone was picked up a small number of times. This chain connects TRBV30 to TRBJ2-3, with 8 positions matching TRBD2. V gave up 2 bases and J gave up 6 bases; unmatched junction bases: 13. The CDR3 is made up of 16 amino acids. Germline V gives CDR1 GTSNPN, CDR2 SVGIG (reference sequence). DNA of the CDR3: TGTGCCTGGAGTTCCACTTTCGGGACTAGGGGTGATACGCAGTATTTT. As protein: CAWSSTFGTRGDTQYF. Filled out from reference TRBV30 and TRBJ2-3, the complete variable domain reads SQTIHQWPATLVQPVGSPLSLECTVEGTSNPNLYWYRQAAGRGLQLLFYSVGIGQISSEVPQNLSASRPQDRQFILSSKKLLLSDSGFYLCAWSSTFGTRGDTQYFGPGTRLTVL.

This clone was found many times. The chain is built from TRBV6-1 and TRBJ1-1, with TRBD1 matching over 9 bases. Trimming cost V 10 bases and J 5 bases; bases outside gene matches: 11. There are 14 residues in the CDR3. In germline, CDR1 is MNHNS, CDR2 SASEGT. In nucleotides, the CDR3 is TGTGCCACCTCAATGGACAGGGGACGGACTGAAGCTTTCTTT. Encoded protein: CATSMDRGRTEAFF.

Comments on this clone: This sample also contains other DNA sequences that code for the same CDR3. This chain joins TRBV5-1 and TRBJ2-1; 7 bases agree with TRBD2. J was trimmed by 0 bases and V by 0 bases; bases with no gene match: 3. The germline V gene encodes CDR1 SGHRS and CDR2 YFSETQ. CDR3 length: 16 residues. CDR3 sequence reads: CASSLVGGSSYNEQFF. CDR3 in DNA: TGCGCCAGCAGCTTGGTCGGCGGGAGCTCCTACAATGAGCAGTTCTTC.

The V call is TRBV7-2, the J call TRBJ2-1; weak D call: TRBD1 (5 bases). The CDR3 extends over 16 amino acids. Germline V CDR1 and CDR2: SGHTA, FQGNSA. The V and J ends lost 5 bases and 5 bases respectively, with 19 bases between them. The CDR3 loop is CASSPQVGWGNNEQFF. CDR3 DNA sequence: TGTGCCAGCAGCCCTCAAGTGGGGTGGGGCAACAATGAGCAGTTCTTC.

The chain employs TRBV5-4 and TRBJ2-1, with D possibly matching TRBD2 (5 bases). This CDR3 is 16 amino acids long. The V and J ends lost 2 bases and 0 bases respectively, with 12 bases between them. The germline CDR1 and CDR2 sequences are SGHNT and YYREEE (reference sequence). The CDR3 spells CASSLGSWSSYNEQFF. The CDR3 DNA sequence: TGTGCCAGCAGCTTAGGGAGCTGGAGCTCCTACAATGAGCAGTTCTTC.

The chain uses TRBV7-9 and TRBJ2-1, with 9 bases lining up with TRBD2. The CDR3 totals 15 residues. Germline lookup yields CDR1 SEHNR and CDR2 FQNEAQ (reference sequence). Trimming cost V 5 bases and J 9 bases; bases outside gene matches: 11. The CDR3 protein is CASSPGTSSWVEQFF. The DNA for the CDR3 is TGTGCCAGCAGCCCGGGGACTAGCTCTTGGGTTGAGCAGTTCTTC.

The CDR3 coding sequence is TGTGCCGCCCTGGGACCTAGCGAGCAGTACTTC. It specifies CAALGPSEQYF. V and J are TRBV28 and TRBJ2-7; D may correspond to TRBD1 or TRBD2 (5 bases each). Per germline, CDR1 MDHEN and CDR2 SYDVKM. With 11 bases removed from V and 6 bases from J, the gap between germline ends came to 14 bases. The CDR3 length is 11 residues.

This chain links TRBV2 with TRBJ2-7; D might be TRBD1 or TRBD2, each matching 5 bases. This CDR3 spans 11 amino acids. Germline V CDR1 and CDR2: SNHLY, FYNNEI. V was clipped by 5 bases and J by 6 bases, with 8 bases between them. CDR3 residues: CASSYGTEQYF. The CDR3 DNA sequence: TGTGCCAGCAGTTATGGGACCGAGCAGTACTTC. Together with reference TRBV2 and TRBJ2-7, the CDR3 gives the full variable domain: EPEVTQTPSHQVTQMGQEVILRCVPISNHLYFYWYRQILGQKVEFLVSFYNNEISEKSEIFDDQFSVERPDGSNFTLKIRSTKLEDSAMYFCASSYGTEQYFGPGTRLTVT.

This clone showed up just once. The V call is TRBV29-1, the J call TRBJ2-3; 7 bases match TRBD2. V was pared by 5 bases and J by 3 bases, with 8 bases of the junction left unmatched. The germline gives CDR1 SQVTM, CDR2 ANQGSEA. CDR3 length equals 14 residues. The CDR3 DNA reads TGCAGCGTTTCCGAGACTAGCAGGACAGATACGCAGTATTTT. This encodes CSVSETSRTDTQYF.

The chain recombines TRBV15 with TRBJ1-4, with a tentative D call TRBD1 (5 bases). V lost 9 bases to trimming and J lost 0 bases, with 17 bases between them. CDR3 size: 16 residues. CDR1 LNHNV and CDR2 YYDKDF come from the germline V gene (reference sequence). DNA of the CDR3: TGTGCCACGTATTCCGGGACGGCCGCAACTAATGAAAAACTGTTTTTT. Translation gives CATYSGTAATNEKLFF.

About this clone: Other DNA sequences in the sample encode the same CDR3. The chain combines TRBV7-2 with TRBJ2-2, with 9 nucleotides matching TRBD2. The CDR3 contains 16 residues. CDR1 is SGHTA and CDR2 is FQGNSA in the germline V gene. V lost 2 bases to trimming and J lost 2 bases; unmatched junction nucleotides: 3. The CDR3 DNA sequence: TGTGCCAGCAGCTTAAGACTAGCGGTTAACACCGGGGAGCTGTTTTTT. Its translation: CASSLRLAVNTGELFF. Full variable domain (outside the CDR3, taken from reference TRBV7-2 and TRBJ2-2): GAGVSQSPSNKVTEKGKDVELRCDPISGHTALYWYRQSLGQGLEFLIYFQGNSAPDKSGLPSDRFSAERTGGSVSTLTIQRTQQEDSAVYLCASSLRLAVNTGELFFGEGSRLTVL.

The rearrangement joins TRBV7-2 to TRBJ2-7, with 11 bases that match TRBD2. The trim removed 5 bases at V and 4 bases at J, leaving 4 bases unmatched. Germline V lookup: CDR1 SGHTA, CDR2 FQGNSA. The CDR3 is 14 residues long. CDR3 loop: CASSPGLAEYEQYF. The CDR3 DNA is TGTGCCAGCAGCCCGGGACTAGCGGAGTACGAGCAGTACTTC. The full variable domain, its missing parts supplied by reference TRBV7-2 and TRBJ2-7, is GAGVSQSPSNKVTEKGKDVELRCDPISGHTALYWYRQSLGQGLEFLIYFQGNSAPDKSGLPSDRFSAERTGGSVSTLTIQRTQQEDSAVYLCASSPGLAEYEQYFGPGTRLTVT.

This clone was detected once. The chain uses TRBV5-6 and TRBJ2-4; the D gene is possibly TRBD2 (6 bases). The germline V gene has CDR1 SGHDT and CDR2 YYEEEE. CDR3 size: 16 residues. With 1 base removed from V and 9 bases from J, the gap between germline ends came to 20 bases. CDR3 nucleotide sequence: TGTGCCAGCAGCTTGACGGTTGGGACTGGGGGTGGCATTCAGTACTTC. It is translated as CASSLTVGTGGGIQYF.

The chain couples TRBV5-1 to TRBJ2-7; tentative D call: TRBD1 (6 bases). CDR3 length equals 14 residues. V was cut by 0 bases and J by 6 bases, with 13 bases left in between. Germline V gene lookup returns CDR1 SGHRS and CDR2 YFSETQ. CDR3 sequence: CASSLGAGEGEQYF. The DNA of the CDR3 is TGCGCCAGCAGCTTGGGGGCAGGGGAAGGCGAGCAGTACTTC.

The CDR3 here is CASSPRGLNHGYTF. For the CDR3, the DNA is TGTGCCAGCAGCCCCCGGGGGCTCAACCATGGCTACACCTTC. This chain joins TRBV7-8 and TRBJ1-2, with D possibly matching TRBD1 (6 bases). Trimming left V 5 bases short and J 6 bases short, with 16 bases between. The germline V gene has CDR1 SGHVS and CDR2 FQNEAQ. The CDR3 has 14 residues.

This chain joins TRBV7-2 and TRBJ2-5, with D hard to call. There are 12 residues in the CDR3. Trimming took off 5 bases at V and 5 bases at J, with 9 bases between the two ends. Germline V CDR1 and CDR2: SGHTA, FQGNSA. As DNA, the CDR3 is TGTGCCAGCAGCCAAGGCCCTGAGACCCAGTACTTC. Its translation: CASSQGPETQYF.

Notes on this clone: At one boundary the junction diverges from the germline segment, which might be a read error. The rearrangement links TRBV5-8 to TRBJ2-3, with 12 nucleotides matching TRBD1. CDR3 length: 17 residues. The germline V gene has CDR1 SGHTS and CDR2 YDEGEE. CDR3 sequence reads: CASSYRDRGQGTDTRYF. The CDR3 bases are TGTGCCAGCAGCTACCGGGACAGGGGGCAAGGCACAGATACGCGGTATTTT. The whole variable domain, filled in from reference TRBV5-8 and TRBJ2-3, reads EAGVTQSPTHLIKTRGQQATLRCSPISGHTSVYWYQQALGLGLQFLLWYDEGEERNRGNFPPRFSGRQFPNYSSELNVNALELEDSALYLCASSYRDRGQGTDTRYFGPGTRLTVL.

V is TRBV5-4 and J is TRBJ2-3; D might be TRBD1 (6 bases). CDR3 length: 12 residues. Germline values: CDR1 SGHNT, CDR2 YYREEE (reference sequence). Trimming pared 4 bases from V and 9 bases from J, leaving 12 bases between. The DNA of the CDR3 is TGTGCCAGCAGCGGAGGACAGAGAACGCAGTATTTT. This codes for CASSGGQRTQYF.

As to this clone: One end of the junction varies from germline; a read error may be responsible. This rearrangement joins TRBV5-6 to TRBJ1-2; TRBD1 matches 7 bases. Germline lookup yields CDR1 SGHDT and CDR2 YYEEEE. The CDR3 is 15 residues long. CDR3 protein: CASSLGAGGNYGYTF. DNA for the CDR3: TGTGCCAGCAGTTTGGGGGCAGGGGGAAACTATGGCTACACCTTC.

This clone was seen only once. This chain's CDR3 is CASRRTGTETEAFF. Written as DNA, the CDR3 is TGCGCCAGCAGAAGGACTGGGACGGAAACTGAAGCTTTCTTT. The gene calls are TRBV5-1 and TRBJ1-1; D possibly corresponds to TRBD1 (5 bases). The CDR3 length is 14 residues. Between the trimmed V and J ends, which lost 5 bases and 5 bases, there was a span of 16 bases. The V gene's germline CDR1 is SGHRS and CDR2 YFSETQ.

The rearrangement joins TRBV7-9 to TRBJ1-1, with D maybe TRBD1 (6 bases). This CDR3 contains 14 residues. The V gene's germline CDR1 is SEHNR and CDR2 FQNEAQ (reference sequence). V lost 5 bases and J 2 bases, leaving 12 bases between the germline ends. The CDR3 sequence is CASSLMGHNTEAFF. In nucleotides, the CDR3 is TGTGCCAGCAGCCTAATGGGACACAACACTGAAGCTTTCTTT.

This clone was seen more than once but under ten times. V gene TRBV28 combines with J gene TRBJ1-6; 7 nucleotides agree with TRBD1. The CDR3 loop spans 15 amino acids. V lost 5 bases, J lost 3 bases, and 4 bases stayed unmatched. Germline CDR1 MDHEN, CDR2 SYDVKM. CDR3 protein: CASSTRQGYNSPLHF. CDR3 bases: TGTGCCAGCAGTACAAGACAGGGCTATAATTCACCCCTCCACTTT.

The chain links TRBV6-1 to TRBJ2-5; 10 bases are a match to TRBD2. With V trimmed by 4 bases and J by 9 bases, 11 bases remained unmatched. Germline loops: CDR1 MNHNS, CDR2 SASEGT. The CDR3 consists of 15 residues. CDR3 amino acids: CASSGVSGRARAQYF. CDR3 in DNA: TGTGCCAGCAGTGGTGTAAGCGGGAGGGCCAGGGCCCAGTACTTC.

As concerns this clone: With a far larger clone one base away, a read error is the likely cause. The chain couples TRBV4-2 to TRBJ1-5; no reliable D call. V was clipped by 4 bases and J by 6 bases, with 7 bases between them. Looked up from germline, CDR1 is LGHNA and CDR2 is YNFKEQ. CDR3 length equals 12 residues. This chain's CDR3 is CASSRDGQPQHF. The DNA for the CDR3 is TGTGCCAGCAGCCGAGACGGTCAGCCCCAGCATTTT.